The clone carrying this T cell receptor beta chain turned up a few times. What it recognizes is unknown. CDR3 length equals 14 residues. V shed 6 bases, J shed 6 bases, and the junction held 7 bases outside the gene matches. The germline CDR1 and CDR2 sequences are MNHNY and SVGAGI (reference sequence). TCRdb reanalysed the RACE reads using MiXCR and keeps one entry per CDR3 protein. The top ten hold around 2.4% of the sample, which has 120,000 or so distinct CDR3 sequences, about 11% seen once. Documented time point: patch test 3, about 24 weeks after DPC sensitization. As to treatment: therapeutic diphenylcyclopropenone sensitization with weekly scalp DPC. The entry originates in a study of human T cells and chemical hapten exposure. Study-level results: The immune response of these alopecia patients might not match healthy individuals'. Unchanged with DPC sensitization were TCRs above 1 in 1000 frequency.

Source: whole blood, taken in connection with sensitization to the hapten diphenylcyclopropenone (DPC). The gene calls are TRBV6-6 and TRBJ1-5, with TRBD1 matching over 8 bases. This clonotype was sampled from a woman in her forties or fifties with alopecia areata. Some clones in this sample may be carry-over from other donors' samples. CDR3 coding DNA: TGTGCCAGCAGCCCGACAGGGGCCACTCAGCCCCAGCATTTT. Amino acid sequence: CASSPTGATQPQHF.